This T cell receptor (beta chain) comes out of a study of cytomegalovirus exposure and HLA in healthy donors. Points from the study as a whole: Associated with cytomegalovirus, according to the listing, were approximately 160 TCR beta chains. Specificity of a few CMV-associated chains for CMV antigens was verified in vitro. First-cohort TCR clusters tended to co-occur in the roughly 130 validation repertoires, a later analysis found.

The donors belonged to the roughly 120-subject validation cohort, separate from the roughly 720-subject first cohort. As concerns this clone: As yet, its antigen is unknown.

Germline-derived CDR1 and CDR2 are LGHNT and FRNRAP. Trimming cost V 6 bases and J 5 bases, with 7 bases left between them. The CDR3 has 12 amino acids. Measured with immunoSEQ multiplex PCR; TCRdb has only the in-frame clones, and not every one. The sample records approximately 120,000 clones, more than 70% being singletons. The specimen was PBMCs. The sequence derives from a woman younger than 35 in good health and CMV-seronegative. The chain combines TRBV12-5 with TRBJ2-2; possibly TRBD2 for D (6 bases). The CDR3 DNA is TGTGCTAGTGGGGAGGGGACCGGGGAGCTGTTTTTT. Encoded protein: CASGEGTGELFF.